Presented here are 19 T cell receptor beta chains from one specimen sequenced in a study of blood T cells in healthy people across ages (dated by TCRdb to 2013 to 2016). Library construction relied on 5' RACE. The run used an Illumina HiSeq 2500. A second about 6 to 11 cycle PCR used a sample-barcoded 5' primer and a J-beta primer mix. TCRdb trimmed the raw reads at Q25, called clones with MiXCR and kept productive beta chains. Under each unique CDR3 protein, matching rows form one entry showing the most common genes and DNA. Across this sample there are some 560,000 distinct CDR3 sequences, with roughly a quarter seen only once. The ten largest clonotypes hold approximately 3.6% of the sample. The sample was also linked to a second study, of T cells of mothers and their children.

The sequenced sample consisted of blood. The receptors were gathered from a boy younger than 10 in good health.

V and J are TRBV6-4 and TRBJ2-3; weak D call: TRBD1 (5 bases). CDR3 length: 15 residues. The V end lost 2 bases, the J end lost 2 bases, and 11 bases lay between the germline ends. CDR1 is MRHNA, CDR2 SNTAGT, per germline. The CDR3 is CASSDASGNTDTQYF. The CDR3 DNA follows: TGTGCCAGCAGTGACGCGTCAGGGAACACAGATACGCAGTATTTT.

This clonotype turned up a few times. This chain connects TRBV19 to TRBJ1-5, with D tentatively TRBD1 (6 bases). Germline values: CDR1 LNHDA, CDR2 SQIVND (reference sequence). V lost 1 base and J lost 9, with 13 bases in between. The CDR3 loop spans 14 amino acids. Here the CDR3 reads CASSIAGGQRPQHF. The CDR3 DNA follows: TGTGCCAGTAGTATAGCGGGGGGCCAACGGCCCCAGCATTTT.

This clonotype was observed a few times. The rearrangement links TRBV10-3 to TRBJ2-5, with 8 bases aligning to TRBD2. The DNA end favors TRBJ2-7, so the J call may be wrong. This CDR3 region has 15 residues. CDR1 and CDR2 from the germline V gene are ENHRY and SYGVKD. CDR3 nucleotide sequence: TGTGCCATCTCCTCCCCGACTAGCGACCCCTACGAGCAGTACTTC. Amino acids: CAISSPTSDPYEQYF.

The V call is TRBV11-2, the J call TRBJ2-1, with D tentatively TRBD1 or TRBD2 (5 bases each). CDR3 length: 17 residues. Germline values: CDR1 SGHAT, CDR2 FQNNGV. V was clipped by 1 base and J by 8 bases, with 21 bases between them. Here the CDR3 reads CASSLGGGQGRTYEQFF. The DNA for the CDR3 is TGTGCCAGCAGCTTAGGTGGTGGGCAGGGACGTACTTATGAGCAGTTCTTC.

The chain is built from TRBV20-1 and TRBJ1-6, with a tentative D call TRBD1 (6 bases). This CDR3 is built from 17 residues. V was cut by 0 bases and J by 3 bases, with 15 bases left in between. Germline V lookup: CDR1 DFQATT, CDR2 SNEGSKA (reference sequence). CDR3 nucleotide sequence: TGCAGTGCTAGAGATTGGCTCGGGACAAACTATAATTCACCCCTCCACTTT. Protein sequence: CSARDWLGTNYNSPLHF.

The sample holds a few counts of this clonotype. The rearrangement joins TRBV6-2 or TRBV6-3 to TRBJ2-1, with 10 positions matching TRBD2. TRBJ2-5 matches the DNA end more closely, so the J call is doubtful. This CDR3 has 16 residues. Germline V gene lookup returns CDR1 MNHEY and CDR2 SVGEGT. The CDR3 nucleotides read TGTGCCAGCAGTTACTCGGCTAGCGGGAGCTATGGGACCCAGTACTTC. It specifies CASSYSASGSYGTQYF.

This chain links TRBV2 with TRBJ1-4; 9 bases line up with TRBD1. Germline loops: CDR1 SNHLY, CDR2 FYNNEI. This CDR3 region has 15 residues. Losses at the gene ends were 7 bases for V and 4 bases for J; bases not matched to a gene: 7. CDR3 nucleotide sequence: TGTGCCAGCAACTTTCCGGGACAGGGTAATGAAAAACTGTTTTTT. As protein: CASNFPGQGNEKLFF.

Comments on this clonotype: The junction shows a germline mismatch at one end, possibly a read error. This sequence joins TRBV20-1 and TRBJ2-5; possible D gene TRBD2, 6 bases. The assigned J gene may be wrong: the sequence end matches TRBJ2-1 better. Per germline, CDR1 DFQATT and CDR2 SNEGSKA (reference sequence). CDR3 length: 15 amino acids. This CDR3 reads CGAQRRAEAINEQFF. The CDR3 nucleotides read TGCGGTGCTCAGAGGAGGGCGGAGGCTATAAATGAGCAGTTCTTC.

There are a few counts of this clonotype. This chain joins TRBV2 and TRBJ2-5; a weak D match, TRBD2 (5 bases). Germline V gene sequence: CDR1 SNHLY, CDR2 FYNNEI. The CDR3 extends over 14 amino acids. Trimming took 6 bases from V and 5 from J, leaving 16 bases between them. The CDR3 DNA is TGTGCCAGCAGCCTTGGACTGCTCGCGGAGACCCAGTACTTC. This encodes CASSLGLLAETQYF.

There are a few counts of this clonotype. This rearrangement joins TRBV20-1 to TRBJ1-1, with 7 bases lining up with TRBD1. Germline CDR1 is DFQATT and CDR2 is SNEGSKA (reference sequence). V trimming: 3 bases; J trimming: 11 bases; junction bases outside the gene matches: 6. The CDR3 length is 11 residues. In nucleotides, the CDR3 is TGCAGTGCTAGTACGGACAGGATCGCTTTCTTT. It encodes CSASTDRIAFF.

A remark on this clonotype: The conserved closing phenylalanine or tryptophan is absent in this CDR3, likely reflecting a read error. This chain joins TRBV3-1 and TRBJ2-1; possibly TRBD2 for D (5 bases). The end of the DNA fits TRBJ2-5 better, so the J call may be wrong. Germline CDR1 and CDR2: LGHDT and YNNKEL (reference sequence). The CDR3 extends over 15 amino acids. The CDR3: CASSREGATSETQYC. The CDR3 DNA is TGTGCCAGCAGCCGAGAGGGAGCAACTTCGGAGACCCAGTACTGC.

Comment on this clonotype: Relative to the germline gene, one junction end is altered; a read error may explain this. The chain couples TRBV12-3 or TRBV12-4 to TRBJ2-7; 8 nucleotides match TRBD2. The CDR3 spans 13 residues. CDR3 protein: CASGIAGPYEEYF. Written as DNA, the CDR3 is TGTGCCAGCGGGATAGCGGGACCATACGAGGAGTACTTC.

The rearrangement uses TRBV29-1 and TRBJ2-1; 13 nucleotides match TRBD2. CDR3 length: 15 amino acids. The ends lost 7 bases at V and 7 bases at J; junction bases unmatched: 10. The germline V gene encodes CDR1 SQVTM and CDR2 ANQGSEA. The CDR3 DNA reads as TGCAGCGCTGTGGAACTAGCGGGGGGGCCTAATGAGCAGTTCTTC. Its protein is CSAVELAGGPNEQFF.

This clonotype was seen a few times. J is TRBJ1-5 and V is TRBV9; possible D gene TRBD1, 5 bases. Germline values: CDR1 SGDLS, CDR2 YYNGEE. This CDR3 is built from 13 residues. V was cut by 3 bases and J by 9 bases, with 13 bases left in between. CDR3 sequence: CASSAAVGGPQHF. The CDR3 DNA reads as TGTGCCAGCAGCGCTGCGGTGGGGGGGCCCCAGCATTTT.

The CDR3 protein is CASSPETVAGRDTEAFF. In DNA form, the CDR3 reads TGTGCCAGCAGCCCGGAAACAGTGGCGGGGAGGGACACTGAAGCTTTCTTT. The rearrangement links TRBV13 to TRBJ1-1; D uncertain. Trimming shortened V by 5 bases and J by 3 bases, and 22 bases separated the two germline ends. The CDR3 loop spans 17 amino acids. Germline-derived CDR1 and CDR2 are PRHDT and FYEKMQ (reference sequence). Filled out from reference TRBV13 and TRBJ1-1, the complete variable domain reads AAGVIQSPRHLIKEKRETATLKCYPIPRHDTVYWYQQGPGQDPQFLISFYEKMQSDKGSIPDRFSAQQFSDYHSELNMSSLELGDSALYFCASSPETVAGRDTEAFFGQGTRLTVV.

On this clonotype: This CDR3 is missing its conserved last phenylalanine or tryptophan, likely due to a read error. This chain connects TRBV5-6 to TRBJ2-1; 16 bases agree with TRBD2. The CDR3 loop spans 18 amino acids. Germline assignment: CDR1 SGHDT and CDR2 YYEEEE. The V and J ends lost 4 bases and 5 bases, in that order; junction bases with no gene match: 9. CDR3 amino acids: CASSPGLAGGPSDNEQFL. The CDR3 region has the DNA TGTGCCAGCAGCCCGGGACTAGCGGGAGGGCCATCGGACAATGAGCAGTTCCTC.

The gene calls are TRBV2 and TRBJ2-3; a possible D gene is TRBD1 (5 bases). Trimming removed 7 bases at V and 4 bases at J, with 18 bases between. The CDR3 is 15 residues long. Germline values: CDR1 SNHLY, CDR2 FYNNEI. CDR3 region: CASIPYRLAPDTQYF. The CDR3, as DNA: TGTGCCAGCATTCCTTACAGGTTGGCCCCAGATACGCAGTATTTT.

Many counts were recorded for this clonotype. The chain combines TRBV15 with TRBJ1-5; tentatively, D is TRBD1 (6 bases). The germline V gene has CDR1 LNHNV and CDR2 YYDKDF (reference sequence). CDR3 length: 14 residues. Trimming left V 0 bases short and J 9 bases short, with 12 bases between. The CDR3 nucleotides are TGTGCCACCAGCAGAGATAGCACAGGGAGGCCCCAGCATTTT. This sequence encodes CATSRDSTGRPQHF. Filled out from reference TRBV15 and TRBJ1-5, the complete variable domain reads DAMVIQNPRYQVTQFGKPVTLSCSQTLNHNVMYWYQQKSSQAPKLLFHYYDKDFNNEADTPDNFQSRRPNTSFCFLDIRSPGLGDTAMYLCATSRDSTGRPQHFGDGTRLSIL.

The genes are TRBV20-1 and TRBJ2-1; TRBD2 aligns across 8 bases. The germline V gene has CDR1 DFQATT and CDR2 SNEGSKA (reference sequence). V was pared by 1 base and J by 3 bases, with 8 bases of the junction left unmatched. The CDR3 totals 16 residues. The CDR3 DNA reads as TGCAGTGCTAGAGTTTGGCGGGAGGATTACTACAATGAGCAGTTCTTC. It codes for CSARVWREDYYNEQFF.